This T cell receptor (beta chain) is drawn from a study of blood T cell repertoires in COVID-19. For the study at large: Nucleic acid was either cDNA or gDNA, and it came from T cells, B-cell-depleted T cells, or PBMCs.

As processed by the authors: Amplification of reference gene primers provided the estimated nucleated cell counts. Sequencing used immunoSEQ multiplex PCR; TCRdb keeps in-frame clones, though not all of them. The V and J calls and clone size were taken over from that table, and D and trimming were inferred from the DNA. The sample records about 74,000 clones, roughly four fifths being singletons. Germline V gene data show CDR1 as SQVTM and CDR2 as ANQGSEA. The CDR3 runs 14 residues. The J segment lost 7 bases and the V segment lost 6 bases, leaving 8 bases of the junction unmatched. The chain combines TRBV29-1 with TRBJ1-6, with 8 bases matching TRBD1. The origin of this receptor is a human donor in a cohort sampled during active COVID-19. Input material: peripheral blood. The CDR3 DNA sequence: TGCAGCGTCCGACAGGGGCCAGAGAATTCACCCCTCCACTTT. This codes for CSVRQGPENSPLHF.